This T cell receptor (beta chain) was sequenced in a study of T cell responses to AZD1222 COVID-19 vaccine. Whole-study results and caveats: Donor demographics were predominantly white British with a female majority; clonal diversity may be underestimated. Per reports, nearly half of all spike-specific TCRs target regions that are unmutated in variants. Among those given AZD1222, only five or six were seropositive at baseline.

Turning to this clone: Its specificity is not known.

The table came from immunoSEQ multiplex PCR; TCRdb's copy has only in-frame clones and leaves some out. The sample contains 60,000 to 65,000 clones, 84% of which appear only once. The CDR3 consists of 11 residues. Trimming removed 5 bases from V and 7 bases from J, with 9 bases in between. V and J are TRBV12-3 or TRBV12-4 and TRBJ2-7; TRBD1 is a possible D gene (6 bases). The specimen was peripheral blood, collected on day 0 of AZD1222 vaccination. The receptor was isolated from an adult in good health. CDR3: CASSPGQEQYF. In nucleotides, the CDR3 is TGTGCCAGCAGTCCCGGACAGGAGCAGTACTTC.